This is a list of T cell receptor beta chains from one sample in a study of T cell responses to AZD1222 COVID-19 vaccine. Assay used: immunoSEQ multiplex PCR; TCRdb lists only in-frame clones, some missing. The data contain some 120,000 clones, roughly nine tenths of them singletons. The sample was peripheral blood, taken 28 days after the second AZD1222 dose. These receptors all come from an adult who received the AZD1222 COVID-19 vaccine. Both conserved end residues are part of each CDR3. A D gene is named only where the DNA matches it firmly. Part of the rows lack a size; the others show once, few, many or a class for expanded clones.

d_call,v_call,clone_size,j_call,cdr3_aa,cdr3_nt
TRBD1,TRBV25-1,once,TRBJ2-1,CASSDSGQGGNEQFF,TGTGCCAGCAGTGACTCCGGACAGGGGGGAAATGAGCAGTTCTTC
.,TRBV7-6,.,TRBJ1-2,CASSSQTGGNYGYTF,TGTGCCAGCAGCTCGCAGACAGGCGGCAACTATGGCTACACCTTC
.,TRBV18,.,TRBJ1-5,CASSRQDGPQHF,TGTGCCAGCTCACGCCAGGATGGGCCCCAGCATTTT
.,TRBV2,.,TRBJ1-3,CASSLDIFYSGNTIYF,TGTGCCAGCAGCCTAGACATCTTTTACTCTGGAAACACCATATATTTT
TRBD1,TRBV5-6,.,TRBJ1-1,CASSRTATGMVEAFF,TGTGCCAGCAGCCGAACCGCGACAGGGATGGTCGAAGCTTTCTTT
.,TRBV3-1/TRBV3-2,once,TRBJ2-7,CASSTRLSSYEQYF,TGTGCCAGCAGCACCCGACTATCCTCCTACGAGCAGTACTTC
TRBD2,TRBV25-1,.,TRBJ2-1,CASSGRLGLAGGYEQFF,TGTGCCAGCAGCGGTCGACTCGGGCTAGCGGGTGGATATGAGCAGTTCTTC
.,TRBV3-1/TRBV3-2,.,TRBJ1-5,CASSQSFGVHSNQPQHF,TGTGCCAGCAGCCAATCCTTCGGGGTCCATAGCAATCAGCCCCAGCATTTT
.,TRBV23-1,.,TRBJ1-2,CASSQSGRVYGYTF,TGCGCCAGCAGTCAATCAGGCAGGGTCTATGGCTACACCTTC
.,TRBV6-5,.,TRBJ2-7,CASRGTETYEQYF,TGTGCCAGCCGGGGGACAGAGACCTACGAGCAGTACTTC
TRBD2,TRBV29-1,.,TRBJ2-1,CSVARASGDEQFF,TGCAGCGTTGCTAGGGCTAGCGGGGATGAGCAGTTCTTC
.,TRBV10-3,.,TRBJ2-3,CAISGSLPSTDTQYF,TGTGCCATCAGTGGGTCTCTTCCTAGCACAGATACGCAGTATTTT
.,TRBV6-1,.,TRBJ2-7,CASSDPRELEQYF,TGTGCCAGCAGTGACCCCAGGGAACTCGAGCAGTACTTC
.,TRBV3-1/TRBV3-2,.,TRBJ2-2,CASSQVGGNTGELFF,TGTGCCAGCAGCCAAGTCGGCGGAAACACCGGGGAGCTGTTTTTT
.,TRBV21-1,.,TRBJ1-3,CASSKDTGTISGNTIYF,TGTGCCAGCAGCAAAGATACAGGAACGATCTCTGGAAACACCATATATTTT
.,TRBV9,.,TRBJ2-3,CASSIWGNTQYF,TGTGCCAGCAGCATATGGGGGAATACGCAGTATTTT
TRBD1,TRBV6-5,.,TRBJ1-2,CASSTGTGGGYTF,TGTGCCAGCAGTACCGGGACAGGGGGTGGCTACACCTTC
.,TRBV7-9,.,TRBJ1-4,CASSRDSEKLFF,TGTGCCAGCAGCCGGGACTCCGAAAAACTGTTTTTT
.,TRBV2,.,TRBJ1-6,CASSELYSYNSPLHF,TGTGCCAGCAGTGAACTGTACTCCTATAATTCACCCCTCCACTTT
TRBD1,TRBV5-1,.,TRBJ2-4,CASSVDRVAKNIQYF,TGCGCCAGCAGCGTGGACAGGGTAGCCAAAAACATTCAGTACTTC
.,TRBV4-2,.,TRBJ2-6,CASSQEGDGANVLTF,TGTGCCAGCAGCCAAGAAGGGGATGGGGCCAACGTCCTGACTTTC
.,TRBV9,.,TRBJ2-3,CASSVGSSGTDTQYF,TGTGCCAGCAGCGTAGGAAGTAGCGGAACAGATACGCAGTATTTT
.,TRBV28,.,TRBJ2-2,CASSVGHLIRELFF,TGTGCCAGCAGTGTGGGACACCTTATCCGGGAGCTGTTTTTT
.,TRBV11-2,.,TRBJ1-2,CASSPRGGGGDGYTF,TGTGCCAGCAGCCCTCGGGGCGGGGGAGGGGATGGCTACACCTTC
TRBD2,TRBV27,few,TRBJ2-7,CASNPSGLAYEQYF,TGTGCCAGCAACCCTAGCGGGCTAGCCTACGAGCAGTACTTC
.,TRBV24-1,.,TRBJ1-2,CATSEWTVFSYGYTF,TGTGCCACCAGTGAATGGACAGTATTCAGCTATGGCTACACCTTC
.,TRBV2,.,TRBJ2-7,CASRERDPQSYEQYF,TGTGCCAGCAGGGAAAGGGACCCGCAGAGCTACGAGCAGTACTTC
TRBD1,TRBV28,.,TRBJ1-1,CASSHRGRWTEAFF,TGTGCCAGCAGTCACAGGGGGCGTTGGACTGAAGCTTTCTTT
.,TRBV27,.,TRBJ1-6,CASRRRYNSPLHF,TGTGCCAGCAGGAGGAGGTATAATTCACCCCTCCACTTT
.,TRBV28,.,TRBJ1-1,CASRGPNTEAFF,TGTGCCAGCAGGGGGCCTAACACTGAAGCTTTCTTT
.,TRBV2,.,TRBJ1-4,CASSSSHLGEKLFF,TGTGCCAGCAGTAGTTCTCACCTGGGGGAAAAACTGTTTTTT
.,TRBV9,.,TRBJ2-7,CASSVGYPYEQYF,TGTGCCAGCAGCGTAGGCTACCCCTACGAGCAGTACTTC
.,TRBV5-1,.,TRBJ2-7,CASSPFEGRGLYEQYF,TGCGCCAGCAGCCCCTTTGAAGGCAGGGGCCTCTACGAGCAGTACTTC
.,TRBV12-3/TRBV12-4,.,TRBJ1-2,CASSPGDYGYTF,TGTGCCAGCAGTCCCGGGGACTATGGCTACACCTTC
TRBD2,TRBV10-3,.,TRBJ2-5,CAIRGTSGEETQYF,TGTGCCATCAGGGGGACTAGCGGGGAAGAGACCCAGTACTTC
.,TRBV3-1/TRBV3-2,.,TRBJ2-1,CASSQDIRVYNEQFF,TGTGCCAGCAGCCAAGATATCAGGGTGTACAATGAGCAGTTCTTC
.,TRBV7-2,.,TRBJ2-2,CASSLPGGLTGELFF,TGTGCCAGCAGCTTGCCCGGCGGGCTCACCGGGGAGCTGTTTTTT
.,TRBV24-1,.,TRBJ2-1,CATSKMGASDNEQFF,TGTGCCACCAGCAAAATGGGGGCTAGCGACAATGAGCAGTTCTTC
.,TRBV7-2,.,TRBJ2-7,CASSLGRLGLSSYEQYF,TGTGCCAGCAGCTTAGGCCGGCTCGGTTTGAGCTCCTACGAGCAGTACTTC
TRBD2,TRBV11-2,.,TRBJ2-7,CASSPRGWLAGGEQYF,TGTGCCAGCAGCCCAAGGGGATGGCTAGCGGGAGGAGAGCAGTACTTC
.,TRBV19,.,TRBJ1-5,CASSMRGYQPQHF,TGTGCCAGTAGTATGAGAGGTTACCAGCCCCAGCATTTT
TRBD1,TRBV5-1,.,TRBJ1-5,CASSPGQGAYQPQHF,TGCGCCAGCAGCCCAGGACAGGGAGCCTATCAGCCCCAGCATTTT
TRBD2,TRBV2,once,TRBJ2-2,CASRLLADTGELFF,TGTGCCAGCAGGTTACTAGCGGACACCGGGGAGCTGTTTTTT
.,TRBV25-1,.,TRBJ2-7,CASSRDVPYEQYF,TGTGCCAGCAGCCGGGACGTCCCCTACGAGCAGTACTTC
.,TRBV10-3,once,TRBJ1-1,CASGWGGKNTEAFF,TGTGCCTCAGGGTGGGGGGGTAAGAACACTGAAGCTTTCTTT
.,TRBV15,few,TRBJ1-3,CATSRDRTDGNTIYF,TGTGCCACCAGCAGAGACAGGACAGATGGAAACACCATATATTTT
TRBD2,TRBV2,.,TRBJ2-1,CASSPTTQLARSSYNEQFF,TGTGCCAGCAGTCCAACGACTCAACTAGCGCGGAGCTCCTACAATGAGCAGTTCTTC
TRBD2,TRBV19,.,TRBJ2-3,CASSSLAGGPNTQYF,TGTGCCAGTAGTTCCCTAGCGGGAGGGCCGAATACGCAGTATTTT
TRBD1,TRBV27,.,TRBJ1-1,CATKDRVRTEAFF,TGTGCCACCAAAGACAGGGTTCGGACTGAAGCTTTCTTT